This T cell receptor (beta chain) was captured by sequencing in a study of cytomegalovirus exposure and HLA in healthy donors. Study at large: There were under 140 million unique TCR beta sequences, drawn from approximately 180 million T cells, in an earlier analysis. Findings of the study overall: In a later analysis, parvovirus B19, influenza, CMV and Epstein-Barr virus appeared linked to several top co-occurrence clusters. High sensitivity and specificity were reportedly achieved when the classifier diagnosed cytomegalovirus status.

This CDR3 is built from 15 residues. Trimming removed 6 bases at V and 6 bases at J, with 18 bases between. Germline CDR1 and CDR2: MNHEY and SVGAGI. Amplification used 60 Vbeta primers and 13 Jbeta primers. Profiled with immunoSEQ multiplex PCR; TCRdb holds only in-frame clones, not every one. The sample shows 90,000 to 130,000 clones, around three quarters of them seen only once. As concerns this clone: Antigen specificity is unknown.

The rearrangement uses TRBV6-5 and TRBJ1-5, with D tentatively TRBD1 (6 bases). The sample consisted of PBMCs. The sequence derives from a woman aged 25 to 39 in good health and CMV-seronegative. CDR3 nucleotides: TGTGCCAGCAGGCTCCGAACAGGGACGGGTCAGCCCCAGCATTTT. Residues: CASRLRTGTGQPQHF.